This TCR beta chain originates from a study of blood T cell repertoires in COVID-19. Study at large: T cells, B-cell-depleted T cells, or PBMCs supplied cDNA or gDNA.

This CDR3 contains 14 residues. Germline CDR1 reads MNHNY; CDR2 reads SVGAGI (reference sequence). Between the trimmed V and J ends, which lost 2 bases and 4 bases, there was a span of 9 bases. Per the study methods: Quantification of nucleated cells was approximated via reference gene primer amplification. TCRdb's copy holds only in-frame clones and misses some; the assay was immunoSEQ multiplex PCR. From that table come the V and J calls and clone size; the DNA was used to work out D and trimming. The sample lists some 97,000 clones, about nine tenths occurring once. The sequencing input was peripheral blood. The source is a man over 45 with acute or convalescent COVID-19. The chain couples TRBV6-6 to TRBJ1-3, with D uncertain. The CDR3 coding sequence is TGTGCCAGCAGTTACCGGGGAACAGGAAACACCATATATTTT. It translates to CASSYRGTGNTIYF.